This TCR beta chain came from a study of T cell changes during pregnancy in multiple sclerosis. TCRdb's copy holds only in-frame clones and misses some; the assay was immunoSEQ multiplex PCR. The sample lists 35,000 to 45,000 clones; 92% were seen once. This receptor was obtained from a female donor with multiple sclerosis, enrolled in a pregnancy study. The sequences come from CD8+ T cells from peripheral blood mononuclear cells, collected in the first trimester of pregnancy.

Written as DNA, the CDR3 is TGTGCCATCAGTGAAGGCAGGGAGGGCAATCAGCCCCAGCATTTT. Translated: CAISEGREGNQPQHF. This chain connects TRBV10-3 to TRBJ1-5, with D maybe TRBD1 (5 bases). Trimming stripped 3 bases from V and 2 bases from J, with 11 bases between. The CDR3 covers 15 residues. Germline V gives CDR1 ENHRY, CDR2 SYGVKD.